This section outlines one T cell receptor (beta chain) sequence together with its context. The antigen is unknown. One end of the junction does not line up with germline, which may come from a read error. Germline V gene lookup returns CDR1 SGHRS and CDR2 YFSETQ. CDR3 length: 13 residues. Building of the TCR beta libraries involved iRepertoire HTBI primers and Arm-PCR of CDR3 regions. Each CDR3 protein gets one entry after TCRdb re-called the multiplex PCR reads with MiXCR. The sample yields 550,000 to 600,000 distinct CDR3 sequences, roughly a sixth seen once. The time point here: newly diagnosed GD, antithyroid drugs for less than 3 months. Construction of the TCR library relied on RNA isolated from PBMCs. These data belong to a study of regulatory T cells in long-lasting Graves disease. The study, taken as a whole, reports: The study found lower TCR diversity in persistent Graves' patients than in newly diagnosed ones. Newly diagnosed patients shared about a thousand public clonotypes; persistent patients shared more than 2,500.

These data are also associated with another study on T cells in Graves' hyperthyroidism and ophthalmopathy. That work states: Together with thyroid ultrasound, orbital computed tomography, serum thyroxine and TRAb, clinical symptoms were used for diagnoses. TCR CDR3 regions were first amplified by RT-PCR with HTBI primers.

The clonotype originates from a man aged 18 to 30 with Graves disease. The sequencing here drew on peripheral blood mononuclear cells (PBMCs), taken at new diagnosis, from a patient treated with antithyroid drugs. The chain combines TRBV5-1 with TRBJ1-1; tentative D call: TRBD1 (6 bases). The CDR3 bases are TGTGCCAGCAGCTTGACGGGGACACATGAAGCTTTCTTT. Translated, it gives CASSLTGTHEAFF.